The rows below give T cell receptor beta chains drawn from one sample of a study of cytomegalovirus exposure and HLA in healthy donors. The repertoire was sequenced with immunoSEQ multiplex PCR; TCRdb's copy has only in-frame clones and lacks some. Here the sample spans 70,000 to 75,000 clones, roughly 94% being singletons. Sample: PBMCs. The receptors here all came from a woman aged 18-29 years in good health and CMV-seropositive. Both conserved end residues are part of each CDR3. The order of the fields is CDR3 DNA, CDR3 protein, D gene, clone size, V gene, J gene. A D gene is named only where the DNA matches it firmly. Part of the rows lack a size; the others show once, few, many or a class for expanded clones.

cdr3_nt: TGTGCCAGCAGACCGCATGCTAGCGGGGTGGGGGATGAGCAGTTCTTC
cdr3_aa: CASRPHASGVGDEQFF
d_call: TRBD2
clone_size: NA
v_call: TRBV27
j_call: TRBJ2-1

cdr3_nt: TGTGCCAGCAGCCCGCGGGAGGGTGAGCAGTTCTTC
cdr3_aa: CASSPREGEQFF
d_call: TRBD2
clone_size: NA
v_call: TRBV27
j_call: TRBJ2-1

cdr3_nt: TGTGCCAGCAGCTTAATCACCCCCTTACAGGACAGGAGGAGCTCCTACGAGCAGTACTTC
cdr3_aa: CASSLITPLQDRRSSYEQYF
d_call: TRBD1
clone_size: NA
v_call: TRBV13
j_call: TRBJ2-7

cdr3_nt: TGTGCCAGCAGCCCCCAGGACAGGGAGGGGGAAAAACTGTTTTTT
cdr3_aa: CASSPQDREGEKLFF
d_call: TRBD1
clone_size: NA
v_call: TRBV9
j_call: TRBJ1-4

cdr3_nt: TGTGCTAGTGGTTTGGTTCTACCGGGACAGGGGGCTAACGAGCAGTACTTC
cdr3_aa: CASGLVLPGQGANEQYF
d_call: TRBD1
clone_size: NA
v_call: TRBV12-5
j_call: TRBJ2-7

cdr3_nt: TGTGCCAGCCTCGCGGACAGGGGGAAAAATAGGAGTCAGCCCCAGCATTTT
cdr3_aa: CASLADRGKNRSQPQHF
d_call: TRBD1
clone_size: NA
v_call: TRBV11-2
j_call: TRBJ1-5

cdr3_nt: TGTGCCAGCATAAGACTAGCGGGGACGAACACCGGGGAGCTGTTTTTT
cdr3_aa: CASIRLAGTNTGELFF
d_call: TRBD2
clone_size: NA
v_call: TRBV2
j_call: TRBJ2-2

cdr3_nt: TGCGCCAGCAGCCGGCTGCCAGTGGGGGGGTCCTACAATGAGCAGTTCTTC
cdr3_aa: CASSRLPVGGSYNEQFF
d_call: TRBD2
clone_size: NA
v_call: TRBV4-3
j_call: TRBJ2-1

cdr3_nt: TGTGCCTGCAAAACTAGTGGGTACGAGCAGTACTTC
cdr3_aa: CACKTSGYEQYF
d_call: NA
clone_size: NA
v_call: TRBV6-6
j_call: TRBJ2-7

cdr3_nt: TGTGCCAGCTCACCGGGGGCTAGCGGCTACGAGCAGTACTTC
cdr3_aa: CASSPGASGYEQYF
d_call: NA
clone_size: once
v_call: TRBV18
j_call: TRBJ2-7

cdr3_nt: TGCAGCGTTACAGGGGACAATCAGCCCCAGCATTTT
cdr3_aa: CSVTGDNQPQHF
d_call: TRBD1
clone_size: once
v_call: TRBV29-1
j_call: TRBJ1-5

cdr3_nt: TGTGCCAGCACCATCCGAGCGGGTGCCTACAATGAGCAGTTCTTC
cdr3_aa: CASTIRAGAYNEQFF
d_call: NA
clone_size: NA
v_call: TRBV2
j_call: TRBJ2-1

cdr3_nt: TGTGCCAGTAGACTCCAGGGGGTCAATGGCTACACCTTC
cdr3_aa: CASRLQGVNGYTF
d_call: TRBD1
clone_size: NA
v_call: TRBV19
j_call: TRBJ1-2

cdr3_nt: TGTGCCAGCAGCCGGGACAGGACCTACAATGAGCAGTTCTTC
cdr3_aa: CASSRDRTYNEQFF
d_call: TRBD1
clone_size: NA
v_call: TRBV7-9
j_call: TRBJ2-1

cdr3_nt: TGTGCCAGCAGCCTTAGCAATGAGCAGTTCTTC
cdr3_aa: CASSLSNEQFF
d_call: NA
clone_size: NA
v_call: TRBV14
j_call: TRBJ2-1

cdr3_nt: TGTGCCAGCTCACCCGGGACAGGGGACAATCAGCCCCAGCATTTT
cdr3_aa: CASSPGTGDNQPQHF
d_call: TRBD1
clone_size: few
v_call: TRBV18
j_call: TRBJ1-5

cdr3_nt: TGCGCCAGCAGCCGGGTCGGGACAGTTAATGAAAAACTGTTTTTT
cdr3_aa: CASSRVGTVNEKLFF
d_call: TRBD1
clone_size: NA
v_call: TRBV4-1
j_call: TRBJ1-4

cdr3_nt: TGCGCCAGCAGCCCGTGGGAAGCGGGAGGGACAGATACGCAGTATTTT
cdr3_aa: CASSPWEAGGTDTQYF
d_call: TRBD2
clone_size: NA
v_call: TRBV5-1
j_call: TRBJ2-3

cdr3_nt: TGCGCCAGCAGCCAAGATAGTGGCGGGCCCTACGAGCAGTACTTC
cdr3_aa: CASSQDSGGPYEQYF
d_call: NA
clone_size: NA
v_call: TRBV4-3
j_call: TRBJ2-7

cdr3_nt: TGTGCCAGCAGCTTAACGAGCGGGAGCGTTTACAATGAGCAGTTCTTC
cdr3_aa: CASSLTSGSVYNEQFF
d_call: TRBD2
clone_size: NA
v_call: TRBV7-2
j_call: TRBJ2-1

cdr3_nt: TGTGCCAGCAGCAAAGGGAGGGGCTGGGAGCAGTACTTC
cdr3_aa: CASSKGRGWEQYF
d_call: NA
clone_size: NA
v_call: TRBV21-1
j_call: TRBJ2-7

cdr3_nt: TGCGCCAGCAGCCCGGGACAATCAAAGACCGGGGAGCTGTTTTTT
cdr3_aa: CASSPGQSKTGELFF
d_call: NA
clone_size: once
v_call: TRBV4-1
j_call: TRBJ2-2

cdr3_nt: TGTGCCACCAGCAGGCGGGGGGCCACAGATACGCAGTATTTT
cdr3_aa: CATSRRGATDTQYF
d_call: TRBD2
clone_size: once
v_call: TRBV15
j_call: TRBJ2-3

cdr3_nt: TGTGCCAGTAGTATTCACAGGGGGCTTGGGGCCAACGTCCTGACTTTC
cdr3_aa: CASSIHRGLGANVLTF
d_call: TRBD1
clone_size: NA
v_call: TRBV19
j_call: TRBJ2-6

cdr3_nt: TGTGCCAGCAGTCGCAGGGGGCTACCTGGAAACACCATATATTTT
cdr3_aa: CASSRRGLPGNTIYF
d_call: TRBD1
clone_size: NA
v_call: TRBV6-5
j_call: TRBJ1-3

cdr3_nt: TGTGCCAGCAGTCAGGACACATTGTTCTCCTACGAGCAGTACTTC
cdr3_aa: CASSQDTLFSYEQYF
d_call: NA
clone_size: once
v_call: TRBV2
j_call: TRBJ2-7